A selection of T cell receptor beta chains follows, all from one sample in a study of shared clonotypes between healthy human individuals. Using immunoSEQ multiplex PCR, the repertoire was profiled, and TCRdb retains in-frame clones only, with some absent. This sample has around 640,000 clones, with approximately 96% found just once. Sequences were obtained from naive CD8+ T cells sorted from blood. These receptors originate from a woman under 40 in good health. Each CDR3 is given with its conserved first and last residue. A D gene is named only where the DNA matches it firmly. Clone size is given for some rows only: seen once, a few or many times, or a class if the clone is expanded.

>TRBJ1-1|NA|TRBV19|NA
TGTGCCAGTTCCCAAGGGGTTCTATATGTGGACACTGAAGCTTTCTTT
CASSQGVLYVDTEAFF
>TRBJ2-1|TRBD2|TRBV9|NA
TGTGCCAGCAGCGCCTTTAGCGGGAGGGCCGGAGATGAGCAGTTCTTC
CASSAFSGRAGDEQFF
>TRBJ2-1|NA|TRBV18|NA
TGTGCCAGCTCACCACCCAGGGGAGTGGGCAATGAGCAGTTCTTC
CASSPPRGVGNEQFF
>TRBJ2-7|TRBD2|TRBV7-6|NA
TGTGCCAGCAGCTTGCCCTCTAGCGGGAGCTCCTACGAGCAGTACTTC
CASSLPSSGSSYEQYF
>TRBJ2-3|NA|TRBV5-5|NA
TGTGCCAGCAGCGTACAGGGCACAGATACGCAGTATTTT
CASSVQGTDTQYF
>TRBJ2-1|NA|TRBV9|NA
TGTGCCAGCAGCCGCTTTGAAGGGGGTGAGCAGTTCTTC
CASSRFEGGEQFF
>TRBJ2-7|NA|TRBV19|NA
TGTGCCAGTAGTGAGGCGGAAGGTTTCAACGAGCAGTACTTC
CASSEAEGFNEQYF
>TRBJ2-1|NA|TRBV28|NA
TGTGCCAGCAGTTTTCCATTGACTAGTCCCTCCGACAATGAGCAGTTCTTC
CASSFPLTSPSDNEQFF
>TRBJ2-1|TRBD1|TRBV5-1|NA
TGCGCCAGCAGCTTGGAAGGGGGCACCTCCTACAATGAGCAGTTCTTC
CASSLEGGTSYNEQFF
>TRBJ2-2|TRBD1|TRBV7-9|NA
TGTGCCAGCAGCCCCGCCCAGGGGGAGACCGGGGAGCTGTTTTTT
CASSPAQGETGELFF
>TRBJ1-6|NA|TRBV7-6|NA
TGTGCCAGCAGCTTAGACAGAAATAATTCACCCCTCCACTTT
CASSLDRNNSPLHF
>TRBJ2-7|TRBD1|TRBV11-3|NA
TGTGCCAGCAGCCCGGGGACAGGGGAAGGCTACGAGCAGTACTTC
CASSPGTGEGYEQYF
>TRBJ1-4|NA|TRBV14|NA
TGTGCCAGCAGCCAAGGAAGGGTGAGCGGTGAAAAACTGTTTTTT
CASSQGRVSGEKLFF
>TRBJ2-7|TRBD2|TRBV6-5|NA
TGTGCCAGCAGTCGCGATCTAGCGGGAGCTAGCGAGCAGTACTTC
CASSRDLAGASEQYF
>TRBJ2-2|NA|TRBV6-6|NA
TGTGCCAGCAGTTCTCCCGAAACCGGGGAGCTGTTTTTT
CASSSPETGELFF
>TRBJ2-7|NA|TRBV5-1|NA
TGCGCCAGCAGCGATGAGCGGGCCGCCTACGAGCAGTACTTC
CASSDERAAYEQYF
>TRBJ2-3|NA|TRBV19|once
TGTGCCAGTCGGCAACGGGGAGAAGATACGCAGTATTTT
CASRQRGEDTQYF
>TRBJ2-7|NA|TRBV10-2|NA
TGCGCCAGCAGTGTTGCGGGGGCTTACGAGCAGTACTTC
CASSVAGAYEQYF
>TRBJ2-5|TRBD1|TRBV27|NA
TGTGCCAGCAGTCCGGGACAGGGGTTAATGGAGACCCAGTACTTC
CASSPGQGLMETQYF
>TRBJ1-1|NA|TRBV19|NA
TGTGCCAGTAGTATAGGTGACAGCTTGAACACTGAAGCTTTCTTT
CASSIGDSLNTEAFF
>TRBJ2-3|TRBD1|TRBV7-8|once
TGTGCCAGCAGCTCGCCACAGGGGGGCGTAGATACGCAGTATTTT
CASSSPQGGVDTQYF
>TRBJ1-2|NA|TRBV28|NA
TGTGCCAGCAGTTTAATGCCAGTCTATGGCTACACCTTC
CASSLMPVYGYTF
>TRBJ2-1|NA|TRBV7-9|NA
TGTGCCAGCAGCTTAGATAGTCTGGATATAACCCACAATGAGCAGTTCTTC
CASSLDSLDITHNEQFF
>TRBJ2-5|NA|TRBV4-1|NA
TGCGCCAGCAGCCAAGATCCTGGGGGCGTAGAGACCCAGTACTTC
CASSQDPGGVETQYF
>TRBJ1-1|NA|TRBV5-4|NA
TGTGCCAGCAGATACGGGAGGAACACTGAAGCTTTCTTT
CASRYGRNTEAFF
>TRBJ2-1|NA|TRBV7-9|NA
TGTGCCAGCCAGAGGGACGAAAGCTCCTACAATGAGCAGTTCTTC
CASQRDESSYNEQFF
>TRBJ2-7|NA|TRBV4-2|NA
TGTGCCAGCAGCCAGACTAGGACCTACGAGCAGTACTTC
CASSQTRTYEQYF
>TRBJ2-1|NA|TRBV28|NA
TGTGCCAGCAGCTCACCGGTAGGGGGAGGGTACAATGAGCAGTTCTTC
CASSSPVGGGYNEQFF
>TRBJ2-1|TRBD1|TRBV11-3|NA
TGTGCCAGCAGCTTAGGTGGGGGGACAGGGGTAGGAAATGAGCAGTTCTTC
CASSLGGGTGVGNEQFF
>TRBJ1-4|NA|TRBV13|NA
TGTGCCAGCAGCTTAAAAGGAGGGCCACATGAAAAACTGTTTTTT
CASSLKGGPHEKLFF
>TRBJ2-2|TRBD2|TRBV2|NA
TGTGCCAGCACGGGAGGGAGTCGTACCGGGGAGCTGTTTTTT
CASTGGSRTGELFF
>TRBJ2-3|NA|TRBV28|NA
TGTGCCAGCCATGAAGGACGCCCAAAGATGACAGATACGCAGTATTTT
CASHEGRPKMTDTQYF
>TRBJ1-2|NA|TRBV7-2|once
TGTGCCAGCAGCTTCACTAACTATGGCTACACCTTC
CASSFTNYGYTF
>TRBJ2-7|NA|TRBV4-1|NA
TGCGCCAGCAGCCAAGGCCGGAACTACGAGCAGTACTTC
CASSQGRNYEQYF
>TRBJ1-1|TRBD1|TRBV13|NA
TGTGCCAGCAGCGGACAGGGTTCACTAAACACTGAAGCTTTCTTT
CASSGQGSLNTEAFF
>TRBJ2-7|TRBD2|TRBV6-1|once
TGTGCCAGCAGTGAAGCCGCTCTAGCGGGAGCTTCCCACGAGCAGTACTTC
CASSEAALAGASHEQYF
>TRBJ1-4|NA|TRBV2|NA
TGTGCCAGCAGTGAAGGAGGAGGGAATGTGAGCGAAAAACTGTTTTTT
CASSEGGGNVSEKLFF
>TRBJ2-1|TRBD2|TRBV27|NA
TGTGCCAGCAGTGCCTCAACCTGGACTAGCGGATACAATGAGCAGTTCTTC
CASSASTWTSGYNEQFF
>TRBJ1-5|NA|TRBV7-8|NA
TGTGCCAGCAGCTCGACAGAGGTCGGAAATCAGCCCCAGCATTTT
CASSSTEVGNQPQHF
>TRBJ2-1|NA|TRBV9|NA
TGTGCCAGCAGCGTAATGGGTGCTGAGCAGTTCTTC
CASSVMGAEQFF
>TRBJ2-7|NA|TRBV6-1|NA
TGTGCCAGCAGGGTAGGGGGGTCCTACGAGCAGTACTTC
CASRVGGSYEQYF
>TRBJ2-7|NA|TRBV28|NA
TGTGCCGCCGATAATTCCTACGAGCAGTACTTC
CAADNSYEQYF
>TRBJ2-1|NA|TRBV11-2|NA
TGTGCCAGCAGCTTATCCGGGAGTTTGAATGAGCAGTTCTTC
CASSLSGSLNEQFF
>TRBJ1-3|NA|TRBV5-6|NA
TGTGCCAGCAGCTTAGGGGCTGGAAACACCATATATTTT
CASSLGAGNTIYF
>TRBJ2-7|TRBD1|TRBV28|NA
TGTGCCAGCACTTTATCCGGGACAGGAGCCTACGAGCAGTACTTC
CASTLSGTGAYEQYF